This T cell receptor (beta chain) was observed in a study of T cells after yellow fever vaccination. Study results and limitations: Primary-vaccination clones mostly resurfaced post-booster (roughly 97% CD4, about 87% CD8).

Details on this clonotype: Its matching antigen is unknown.

MiXCR, applied by TCRdb to the 5' RACE reads, yields one record per CDR3 protein. The sample includes around 340,000 distinct CDR3 sequences, around 12% seen only once; the top ten take around 3%. Germline CDR1 reads LNHDA; CDR2 reads SQIVND (reference sequence). This CDR3 comprises 15 residues. V lost 3 bases, J lost 1 base, and 12 bases lay in between. The receptor's source is a man younger than 30 who received the YFV17D yellow fever vaccine. The sample in question was CD4+ T cells sorted from PBMCs, obtained 15 days after the yellow fever booster vaccination. This sequence joins TRBV19 and TRBJ1-1; D uncertain. DNA for the CDR3: TGTGCCAGTAGTATGCAACCTCCGGGGAACACTGAAGCTTTCTTT. It encodes CASSMQPPGNTEAFF.